This T cell receptor beta chain was retrieved from a study of identical twins. One entry per CDR3 protein, called by TCRdb with MiXCR from the 5' RACE reads. The repertoire has approximately 630,000 distinct CDR3 sequences, roughly 7.2% of them found once; the top ten carry around 1.6%. The CDR3 extends over 17 amino acids. V lost 6 bases, J lost 0 bases, and 7 bases stayed unmatched. The germline V gene encodes CDR1 MNHNS and CDR2 SASEGT. Overall study findings and caveats: Insertions ran lower in abundant cord blood beta clonotypes, though not in memory repertoires. Cross-sectional statistical analysis was relied on for the conclusions, without the same donors being followed. Where beta out-of-frame sequences were concerned, excess twin sharing was weaker. Sequences that were out-of-frame, alpha and twin-shared displayed an excess of low generation probability.

In this sample, this clonotype turned up a few times. Its matching antigen is unknown. The same specimen was also included in a second study, on yellow fever vaccine responses in identical twins.

The source of this sequence is a woman younger than 35 in good health. Sequencing was carried out using PBMCs. The chain uses TRBV6-1 and TRBJ1-4; 10 bases fit TRBD1. In nucleotides, the CDR3 is TGTGCCAGCAGCCGATGGACAGGGGGGTCAACTAATGAAAAACTGTTTTTT. It yields the protein CASSRWTGGSTNEKLFF.